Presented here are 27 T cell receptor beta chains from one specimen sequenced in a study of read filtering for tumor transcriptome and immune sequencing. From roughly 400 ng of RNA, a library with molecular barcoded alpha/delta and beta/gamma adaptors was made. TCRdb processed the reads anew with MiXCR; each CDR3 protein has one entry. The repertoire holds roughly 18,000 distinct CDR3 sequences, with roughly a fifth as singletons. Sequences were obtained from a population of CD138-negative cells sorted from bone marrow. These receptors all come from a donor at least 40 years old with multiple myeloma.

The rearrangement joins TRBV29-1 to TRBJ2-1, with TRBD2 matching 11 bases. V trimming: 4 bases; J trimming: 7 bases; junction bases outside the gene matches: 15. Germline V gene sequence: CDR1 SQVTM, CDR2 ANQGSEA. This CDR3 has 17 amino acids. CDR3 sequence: CSVAQYSGGELGNEQFF. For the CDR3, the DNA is TGCAGCGTTGCCCAGTATAGCGGGGGGGAGCTGGGAAATGAGCAGTTCTTC.

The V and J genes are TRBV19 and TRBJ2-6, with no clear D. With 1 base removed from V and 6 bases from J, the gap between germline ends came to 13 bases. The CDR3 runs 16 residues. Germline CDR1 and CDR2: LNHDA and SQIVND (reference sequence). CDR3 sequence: CASSIALQSQANVLTF. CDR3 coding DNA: TGTGCCAGTAGTATAGCCCTACAAAGCCAGGCCAACGTCCTGACTTTC.

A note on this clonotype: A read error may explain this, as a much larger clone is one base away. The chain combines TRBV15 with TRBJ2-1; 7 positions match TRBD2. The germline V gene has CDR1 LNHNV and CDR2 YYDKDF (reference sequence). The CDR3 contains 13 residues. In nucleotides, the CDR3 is TGTGCCACAAACGACCCTAGCGGTTATGAGCAGCTCTTC. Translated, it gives CATNDPSGYEQLF.

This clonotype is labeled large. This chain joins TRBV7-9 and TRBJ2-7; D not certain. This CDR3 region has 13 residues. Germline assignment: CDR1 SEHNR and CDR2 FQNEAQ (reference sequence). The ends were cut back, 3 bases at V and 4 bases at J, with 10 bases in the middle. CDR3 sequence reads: CASSFYWGYEQYF. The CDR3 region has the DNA TGTGCCAGCAGCTTTTATTGGGGTTACGAGCAGTACTTC.

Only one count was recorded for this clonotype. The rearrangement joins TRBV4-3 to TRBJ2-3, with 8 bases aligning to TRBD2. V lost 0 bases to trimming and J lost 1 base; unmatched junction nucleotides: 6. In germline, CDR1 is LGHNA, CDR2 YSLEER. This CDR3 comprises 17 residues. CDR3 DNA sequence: TGCGCCAGCAGCCAAGATTTGCGGGAGGTCCGCACAGATACGCAGTATTTT. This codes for CASSQDLREVRTDTQYF.

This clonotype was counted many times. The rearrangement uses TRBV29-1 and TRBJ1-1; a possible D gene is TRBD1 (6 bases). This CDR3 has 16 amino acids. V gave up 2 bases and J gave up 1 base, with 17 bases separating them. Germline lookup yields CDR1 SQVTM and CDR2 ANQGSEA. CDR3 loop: CSVETSRGSRNTEAFF. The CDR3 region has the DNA TGCAGCGTTGAAACTAGCAGGGGTTCGAGGAACACTGAAGCTTTCTTT.

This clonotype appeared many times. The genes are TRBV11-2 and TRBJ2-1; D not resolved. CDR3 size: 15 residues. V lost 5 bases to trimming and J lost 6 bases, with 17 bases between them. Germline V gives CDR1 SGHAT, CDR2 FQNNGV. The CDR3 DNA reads TGTGCCAGCAGCCCCCTTACGGGCGGAGTCAATGAGCAGTTCTTC. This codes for CASSPLTGGVNEQFF.

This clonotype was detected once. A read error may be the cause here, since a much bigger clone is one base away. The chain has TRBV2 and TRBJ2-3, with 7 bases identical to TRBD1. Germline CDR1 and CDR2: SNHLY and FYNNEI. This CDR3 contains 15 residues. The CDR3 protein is CASRQTGLGTDAQYF. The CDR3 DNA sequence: TGTGCCAGCAGACAGACAGGGTTGGGCACAGATGCGCAGTATTTT. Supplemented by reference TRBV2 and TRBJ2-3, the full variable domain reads EPEVTQTPSHQVTQMGQEVILRCVPISNHLYFYWYRQILGQKVEFLVSFYNNEISEKSEIFDDQFSVERPDGSNFTLKIRSTKLEDSAMYFCASRQTGLGTDAQYFGPGTRLTVL.

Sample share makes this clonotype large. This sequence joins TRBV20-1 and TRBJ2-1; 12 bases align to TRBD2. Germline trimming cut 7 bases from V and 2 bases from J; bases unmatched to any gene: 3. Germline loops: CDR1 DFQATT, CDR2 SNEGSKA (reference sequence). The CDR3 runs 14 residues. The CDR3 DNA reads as TGCAGTGTTTGGACTAGCGGGACCTACAATGAGCAGTTCTTC. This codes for CSVWTSGTYNEQFF.

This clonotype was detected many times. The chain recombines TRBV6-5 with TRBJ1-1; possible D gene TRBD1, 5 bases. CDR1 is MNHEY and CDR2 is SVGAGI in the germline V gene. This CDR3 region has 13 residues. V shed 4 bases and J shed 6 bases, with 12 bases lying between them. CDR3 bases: TGTGCCAGCAGTTTGACGGGGCATGCTGAAGCTTTCTTT. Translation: CASSLTGHAEAFF.

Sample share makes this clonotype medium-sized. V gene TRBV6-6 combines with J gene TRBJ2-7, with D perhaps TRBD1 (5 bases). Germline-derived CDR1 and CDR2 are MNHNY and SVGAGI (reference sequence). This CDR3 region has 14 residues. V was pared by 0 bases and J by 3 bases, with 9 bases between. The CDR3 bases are TGTGCCAGCAGTTACTCGACAGAATTCTACGAGCAGTACTTC. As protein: CASSYSTEFYEQYF.

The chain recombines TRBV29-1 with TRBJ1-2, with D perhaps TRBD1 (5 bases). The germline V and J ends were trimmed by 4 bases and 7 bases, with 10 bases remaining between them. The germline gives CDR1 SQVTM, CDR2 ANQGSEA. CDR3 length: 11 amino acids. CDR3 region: CSVVWGSGYTF. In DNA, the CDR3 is TGCAGCGTTGTATGGGGCTCTGGCTACACCTTC.

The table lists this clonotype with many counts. For the CDR3, the DNA is TGTGCCAGCAGTCCTTCCGACAGGGCTGGGGCCAACGTCCTGACTTTC. Translating it yields CASSPSDRAGANVLTF. V gene TRBV28 combines with J gene TRBJ2-6, with 7 bases fitting TRBD1. The CDR3 totals 16 residues. Per germline, CDR1 MDHEN and CDR2 SYDVKM. V lost 5 bases, J lost 2 bases, and 6 bases stayed unmatched.

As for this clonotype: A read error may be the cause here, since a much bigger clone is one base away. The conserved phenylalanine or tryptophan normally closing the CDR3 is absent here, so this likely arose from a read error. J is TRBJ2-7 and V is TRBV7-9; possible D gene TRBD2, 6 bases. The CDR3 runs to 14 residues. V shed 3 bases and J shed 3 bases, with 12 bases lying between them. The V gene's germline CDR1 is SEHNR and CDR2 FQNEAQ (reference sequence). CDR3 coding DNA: TGTGCCAGCAGCTTGCGCCTCGGGGGCTACGAGCAGTACTTA. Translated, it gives CASSLRLGGYEQYL.

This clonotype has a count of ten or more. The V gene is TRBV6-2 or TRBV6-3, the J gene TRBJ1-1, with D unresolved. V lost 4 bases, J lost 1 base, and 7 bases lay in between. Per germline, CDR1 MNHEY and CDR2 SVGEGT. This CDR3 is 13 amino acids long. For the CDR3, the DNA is TGTGCCAGCAGTTCTGACACGAACACTGAAGCTTTCTTT. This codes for CASSSDTNTEAFF.

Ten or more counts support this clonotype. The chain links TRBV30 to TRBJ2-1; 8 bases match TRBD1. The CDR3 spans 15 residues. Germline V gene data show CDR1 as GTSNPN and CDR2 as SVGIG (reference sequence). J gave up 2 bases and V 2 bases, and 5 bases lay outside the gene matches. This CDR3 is CAWSLPTGAYNEQFF. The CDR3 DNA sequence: TGTGCCTGGAGTTTACCGACAGGGGCCTACAATGAGCAGTTCTTC.

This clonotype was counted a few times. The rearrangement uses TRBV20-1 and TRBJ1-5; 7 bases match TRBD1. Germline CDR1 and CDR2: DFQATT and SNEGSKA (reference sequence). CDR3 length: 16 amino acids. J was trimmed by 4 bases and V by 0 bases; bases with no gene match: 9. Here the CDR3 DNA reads TGCAGTGCTAGAGACTCCGGGACAGCTTTAAATCAGCCCCAGCATTTT. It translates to CSARDSGTALNQPQHF.

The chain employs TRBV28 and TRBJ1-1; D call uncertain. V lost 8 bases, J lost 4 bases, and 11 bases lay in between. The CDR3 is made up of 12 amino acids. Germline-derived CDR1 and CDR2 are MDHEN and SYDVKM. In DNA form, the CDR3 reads TGTGCCAGCGCGAGCTTCCTCACTGAAGCTTTCTTT. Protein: CASASFLTEAFF.

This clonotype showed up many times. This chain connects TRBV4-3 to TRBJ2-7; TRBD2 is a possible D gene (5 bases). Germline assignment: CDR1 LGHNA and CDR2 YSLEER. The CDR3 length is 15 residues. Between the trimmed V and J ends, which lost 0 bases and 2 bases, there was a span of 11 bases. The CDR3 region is CASSQDRGSTYEQYF. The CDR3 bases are TGCGCCAGCAGCCAAGATCGGGGTAGTACCTACGAGCAGTACTTC.

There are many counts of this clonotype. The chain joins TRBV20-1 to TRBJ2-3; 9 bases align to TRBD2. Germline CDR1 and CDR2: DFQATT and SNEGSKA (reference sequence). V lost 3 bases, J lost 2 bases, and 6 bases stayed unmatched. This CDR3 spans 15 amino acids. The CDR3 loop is CSASSTSGTTDTQYF. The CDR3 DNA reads TGCAGTGCTAGCTCGACTAGCGGAACCACAGATACGCAGTATTTT.

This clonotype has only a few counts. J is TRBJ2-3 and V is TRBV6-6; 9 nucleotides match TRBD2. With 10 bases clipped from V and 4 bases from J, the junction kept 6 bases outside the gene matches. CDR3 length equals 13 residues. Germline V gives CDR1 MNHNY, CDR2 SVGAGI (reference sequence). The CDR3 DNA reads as TGTGCCAACCCGGGACTAGCATCAGATACGCAGTATTTT. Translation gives CANPGLASDTQYF.

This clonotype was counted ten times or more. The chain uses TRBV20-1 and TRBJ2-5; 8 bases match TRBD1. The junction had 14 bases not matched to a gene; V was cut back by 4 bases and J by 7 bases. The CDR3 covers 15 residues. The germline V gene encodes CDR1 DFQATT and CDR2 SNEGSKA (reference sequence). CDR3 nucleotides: TGCAGTGCTAACGACGCCGATGGGCAGGGGGCGACCCAGTACTTC. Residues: CSANDADGQGATQYF.

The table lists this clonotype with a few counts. CDR3 loop: CASSSRASPTDTQYF. In nucleotides, the CDR3 is TGTGCCAGCAGCTCCCGGGCTTCGCCGACAGATACGCAGTATTTT. V usage is TRBV3-1 and J usage is TRBJ2-3; D call uncertain. This CDR3 comprises 15 residues. CDR1 LGHDT and CDR2 YNNKEL come from the germline V gene (reference sequence). V dropped 5 bases and J dropped 3 bases, with 15 bases sitting between them.

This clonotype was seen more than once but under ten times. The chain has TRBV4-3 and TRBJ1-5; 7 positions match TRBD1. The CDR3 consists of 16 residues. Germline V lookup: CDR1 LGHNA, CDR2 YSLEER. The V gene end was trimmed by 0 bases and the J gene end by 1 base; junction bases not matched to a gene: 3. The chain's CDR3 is CASSQELGQSNQPQHF. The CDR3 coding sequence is TGCGCCAGCAGCCAAGAGTTGGGACAGAGCAATCAGCCCCAGCATTTT.

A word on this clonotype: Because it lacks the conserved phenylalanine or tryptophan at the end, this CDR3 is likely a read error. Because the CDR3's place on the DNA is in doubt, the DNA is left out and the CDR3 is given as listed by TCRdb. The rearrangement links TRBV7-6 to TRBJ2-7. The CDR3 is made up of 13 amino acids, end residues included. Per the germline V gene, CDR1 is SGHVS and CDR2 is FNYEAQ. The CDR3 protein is CASSFNPSYERYS.

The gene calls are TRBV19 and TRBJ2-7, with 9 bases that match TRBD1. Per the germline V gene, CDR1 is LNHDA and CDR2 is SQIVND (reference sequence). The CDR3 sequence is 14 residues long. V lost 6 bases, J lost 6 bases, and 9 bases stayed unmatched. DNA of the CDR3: TGTGCCAGTAGACTGACAGGGGGGGTCGTCGAGCAGTACTTC. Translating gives CASRLTGGVVEQYF.

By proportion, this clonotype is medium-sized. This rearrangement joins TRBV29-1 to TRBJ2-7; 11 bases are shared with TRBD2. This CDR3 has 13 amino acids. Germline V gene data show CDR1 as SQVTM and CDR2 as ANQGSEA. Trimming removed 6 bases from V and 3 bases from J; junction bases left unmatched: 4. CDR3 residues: CSVGTSGDYEQYF. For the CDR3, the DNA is TGCAGCGTGGGGACTAGCGGAGACTACGAGCAGTACTTC.